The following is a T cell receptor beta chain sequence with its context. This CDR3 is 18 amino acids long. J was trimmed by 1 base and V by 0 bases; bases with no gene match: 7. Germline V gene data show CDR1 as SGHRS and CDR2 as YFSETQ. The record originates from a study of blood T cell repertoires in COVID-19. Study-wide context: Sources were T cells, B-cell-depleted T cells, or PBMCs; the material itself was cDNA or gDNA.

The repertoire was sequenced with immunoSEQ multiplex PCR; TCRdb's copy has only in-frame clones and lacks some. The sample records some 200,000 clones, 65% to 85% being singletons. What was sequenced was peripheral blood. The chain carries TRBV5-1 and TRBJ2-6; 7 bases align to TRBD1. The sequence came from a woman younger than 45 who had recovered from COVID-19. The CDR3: CASSLGDSISSGANVLTF. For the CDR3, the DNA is TGCGCCAGCAGCTTGGGGGACAGCATCTCATCTGGGGCCAACGTCCTGACTTTC. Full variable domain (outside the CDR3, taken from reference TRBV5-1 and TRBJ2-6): KAGVTQTPRYLIKTRGQQVTLSCSPISGHRSVSWYQQTPGQGLQFLFEYFSETQRNKGNFPGRFSGRQFSNSRSEMNVSTLELGDSALYLCASSLGDSISSGANVLTFGAGSRLTVL.